Listed below are T cell receptor beta chains from one sample, sequenced in a study of T-cell memory formation after mild COVID-19. TCRdb fed the 5' RACE reads into MiXCR, producing one record per CDR3 protein. The sample records tens of thousands of distinct CDR3 sequences, around a fifth being singletons. The sequencing input was PBMCs or a T cell subset sorted from them (not recorded which). These receptor sequences come from an adult who had mild COVID-19 (a few samples of this study predate the infection). Cell type and time point are not known. CDR3s include the opening cysteine and the closing phenylalanine or tryptophan. The D gene is left open where the match is weak. Size values are once, few and many counts, or a class for expanded clones, and some rows have none.

abundance	v_gene	j_gene	d_gene	CDR3nt	CDR3aa
many	TRBV3-1	TRBJ2-7	NA	TGTGCCAGCAGCCCAAGACAGGCTGGCGAGCAGTACTTC	CASSPRQAGEQYF
many	TRBV5-1	TRBJ2-1	NA	TGCGCCAGCAGCGTGACCCTTTTGGGAGAACAGTTCTTC	CASSVTLLGEQFF
few	TRBV20-1	TRBJ1-3	NA	TGCAGTGCTAGATCGGTACACACCATATATTTT	CSARSVHTIYF
many	TRBV7-2	TRBJ2-6	NA	TGTGCCAGCAGCTTAGGGGGCTCTGGGGCCAACGTCCTGACTTTC	CASSLGGSGANVLTF
many	TRBV12-3/TRBV12-4	TRBJ2-3	NA	TGTGCCAGCAGTTTAGCGCACGGCGGAGGTGCAGATACGCAGTATTTT	CASSLAHGGGADTQYF
many	TRBV12-3/TRBV12-4	TRBJ2-1	TRBD1	TGTGCCAGCAGTTCCCCCACTGGGGCACAGGGGCCCTTCCATGAGCAGTTCTTC	CASSSPTGAQGPFHEQFF
many	TRBV7-2	TRBJ1-2	TRBD1	TGTGCCAGCAGCCGGAACCGACAGGGCCGGAACTATGGCTACACCTTC	CASSRNRQGRNYGYTF
NA	TRBV2	TRBJ2-6	NA	TGTGCCAGCAGTCCTCGGGACACTGGGGCCAACGTCCTGACTTTC	CASSPRDTGANVLTF
few	TRBV12-5	TRBJ1-2	NA	TGTGCTAGTGCCAGTGGAAGGGTTCTGTATGGCTACACCTTC	CASASGRVLYGYTF
many	TRBV18	TRBJ2-7	NA	TGTGCCAGCTCACGGGCGGGGGCAGACTACGAGCAGTACTTC	CASSRAGADYEQYF
many	TRBV19	TRBJ1-2	NA	TGTGCCAGTACCAAACGTACAGGGAACTATGGCTACACCTTC	CASTKRTGNYGYTF
few	TRBV5-8	TRBJ1-5	NA	TGTGCCAGCAGCTTGGCCGGGGCAGCCGGACAGCCCCAGCATTTT	CASSLAGAAGQPQHF
many	TRBV12-3/TRBV12-4	TRBJ1-3	TRBD1	TGTGCCAGCAGTACAGGGGGCTTGGGTGGAAACACCATATATTTT	CASSTGGLGGNTIYF
many	TRBV18	TRBJ1-1	NA	TGTGCCAGCTCACCAAAGGGCCGGAACACTGAAGCTTTCTTT	CASSPKGRNTEAFF
many	TRBV27	TRBJ2-1	NA	TGTGCCAGCAGTTTAACGCCCCTAGGAAATGAGCAGTTCTTC	CASSLTPLGNEQFF
many	TRBV7-2	TRBJ2-3	NA	TGTGCCAGCAGCTTAGTAGGGGAAGATACGCAGTATTTT	CASSLVGEDTQYF
many	TRBV3-1	TRBJ2-1	TRBD1	TGTGCCAGCAGCACCCGGGACAGAGCCTACAATGAGCAGTTCTTC	CASSTRDRAYNEQFF
many	TRBV5-1	TRBJ1-1	NA	TGCGCCAGCAGCTCGGGACCGACGAACACTGAAGCTTTCTTT	CASSSGPTNTEAFF
many	TRBV20-1	TRBJ2-7	NA	TGCAGTGCTAGTAACAGTCTTTTCTACGAGCAGTACTTC	CSASNSLFYEQYF
many	TRBV2	TRBJ2-1	NA	TGTGCCAGCAGCGCCGGGAACCCAACCTACAATGAGCAGTTCTTC	CASSAGNPTYNEQFF
NA	TRBV7-9	TRBJ1-3	NA	TGTGCCAGCAGCTTAGCCGGGACTTACCGCTCTGGAAACACCATATATTTT	CASSLAGTYRSGNTIYF
medium-sized	TRBV5-1	TRBJ2-2	TRBD2	TGCGCCAGCAGCCCGACTAGCGTGAACACCGGGGAGCTGTTTTTT	CASSPTSVNTGELFF
NA	TRBV19	TRBJ1-2	NA	TGTGCCAGTAGCTCAATCGGGGATGGCTATGGCTACACCTTC	CASSSIGDGYGYTF
many	TRBV12-3/TRBV12-4	TRBJ2-3	TRBD2	TGTGCCAGCATCGGTAGCGGGAGTGCAAATACGCAGTATTTT	CASIGSGSANTQYF
NA	TRBV12-3/TRBV12-4	TRBJ2-1	NA	TGTGCCAGCAGTCCACGACTAAATGAGCAGTTCTTC	CASSPRLNEQFF
many	TRBV20-1	TRBJ2-7	TRBD1	TGCAGTGCCGGGTCCCCGGGACAGGCCTACGAGCAGTACTTC	CSAGSPGQAYEQYF
many	TRBV6-5	TRBJ1-2	NA	TGTGCCAGCAGTACCGAACAGAAAGCTAACTATGGCTACACCTTC	CASSTEQKANYGYTF
many	TRBV4-1	TRBJ2-1	NA	TGCGCCAGCAGCCAAGGGTGGGCCAACACCTACAATGAGCAGTTCTTC	CASSQGWANTYNEQFF
many	TRBV11-2	TRBJ2-1	NA	TGTGCCAGCAGCCGGACTTGGGCTAGTGAGCAGTTCTTC	CASSRTWASEQFF
many	TRBV6-5	TRBJ2-7	TRBD2	TGTGCCAGCAGGCTCCTAGCGGGAGTCTACGAGCAGTACTTC	CASRLLAGVYEQYF
many	TRBV5-6	TRBJ2-1	TRBD2	TGTGCCAGCAGCTTGGATGGGACTAGGTTCCGTGAGCAGTTCTTC	CASSLDGTRFREQFF
few	TRBV19	TRBJ2-2	TRBD2	TGTGCCAGTAGGGGCAGGGAGGGGACCGGGGAGCTGTTTTTT	CASRGREGTGELFF
many	TRBV29-1	TRBJ2-7	NA	TGCAGCGGTTCTTGGCTAGACGAGCAGTACTTC	CSGSWLDEQYF
NA	TRBV7-9	TRBJ1-2	NA	TGTGCCAGCAGTCTGGGGGGGTTGACCTATGGCTACACCTTC	CASSLGGLTYGYTF
many	TRBV5-4	TRBJ2-1	NA	TGTGCCAGCAGCCCCGGGAGATATGAGCAGTTCTTC	CASSPGRYEQFF
many	TRBV7-2	TRBJ2-1	TRBD1	TGTGCCAGCAGCCCGTCCCGGGACAGCTACAATGAGCAGTTCTTC	CASSPSRDSYNEQFF
many	TRBV30	TRBJ1-5	NA	TGTGCCTGGGAAAGGGGTAATCAGCCCCAGCATTTT	CAWERGNQPQHF
many	TRBV5-4	TRBJ1-2	NA	TGTGCCAGCAGCTTGGCGGGTGGCAGGGATGGCTACACCTTC	CASSLAGGRDGYTF
many	TRBV10-3	TRBJ2-1	NA	TGTGCCATCAGTGAGTCGAACAACAATGAGCAGTTCTTC	CAISESNNNEQFF
many	TRBV7-8	TRBJ1-1	NA	TGTGCCAGCAGCCAACTGCCGGCCAGGGCGGACACTGAAGCTTTCTTT	CASSQLPARADTEAFF
many	TRBV11-2	TRBJ2-1	NA	TGTGCCAGCAGCTTAGATCCCGGGGGGCGGGGCAATGAGCAGTTCTTC	CASSLDPGGRGNEQFF
many	TRBV25-1	TRBJ1-1	NA	TGTGCCAGCAGTCACTCATTCAACACTGAAGCTTTCTTT	CASSHSFNTEAFF
many	TRBV19	TRBJ2-1	TRBD1	TGTGCCAGTAGCCCTACAGGGGGTTCCTACAATGAGCAGTTCTTC	CASSPTGGSYNEQFF
NA	TRBV7-8	TRBJ1-2	TRBD1	TGTGCCAGCAGCTTAGTGGGGACAGGGGATGGCTACACCTTC	CASSLVGTGDGYTF
many	TRBV12-3/TRBV12-4	TRBJ2-2	NA	TGTGCCAGCAGAGATGACAGAACCGGGGAGCTGTTTTTT	CASRDDRTGELFF
NA	TRBV24-1	TRBJ1-3	TRBD1	TGTGCCACCAGTGATACGACAGGGAACACCATATATTTT	CATSDTTGNTIYF
few	TRBV18	TRBJ2-7	NA	TGTGCCAGCTCACCCGCGGGGACTTCTCCCATCTCCTACGAGCAGTACTTC	CASSPAGTSPISYEQYF
many	TRBV4-1	TRBJ1-1	TRBD1	TGCGCCAGCAGCCAAGGGACAGGGGGAACTTCGGGGACTGAAGCTTTCTTT	CASSQGTGGTSGTEAFF
many	TRBV6-2/TRBV6-3	TRBJ1-5	NA	TGTGCCAGCAGTTACTCTGGCGGGGGCAATCAGCCCCAGCATTTT	CASSYSGGGNQPQHF
once	TRBV6-5	TRBJ2-3	TRBD2	TGTGCCAGCAGTGAACTGGGACTAGCGGCGGCAGATACGCAGTATTTT	CASSELGLAAADTQYF
NA	TRBV2	TRBJ2-3	NA	TGTGCCAGCAGTGTACGACTTGGGGGTACCAGCACAGATACGCAGTATTTT	CASSVRLGGTSTDTQYF
many	TRBV10-3	TRBJ1-1	NA	TGTGCCATCAGGGCCGTAAGGAACACTGAAGCTTTCTTT	CAIRAVRNTEAFF
many	TRBV4-1	TRBJ2-3	TRBD1	TGCGCCAGCAGCCAAACTAGGACAGGGCGGTTAGCAGATACGCAGTATTTT	CASSQTRTGRLADTQYF
many	TRBV5-1	TRBJ2-7	NA	TGCGCCAGCAGCTTGGGGGACGAGCAGTACTTC	CASSLGDEQYF
many	TRBV5-1	TRBJ2-3	NA	TGCGCCAGCAGCTACTCTGCAGGCACAGATACGCAGTATTTT	CASSYSAGTDTQYF
many	TRBV24-1	TRBJ2-1	TRBD2	TGTGCCACCAGTGACGGTAGTCCCGGGACTAGCTCCTACAATGAGCAGTTCTTC	CATSDGSPGTSSYNEQFF
few	TRBV7-8	TRBJ2-7	NA	TGTGCCAGCAGCATTCTATTGGGCTACGAGCAGTACTTC	CASSILLGYEQYF
many	TRBV9	TRBJ2-1	TRBD2	TGTGCCAGCAGCGTAGGGTCCGCGGGAGAGTCCTACAATGAGCAGTTCTTC	CASSVGSAGESYNEQFF
many	TRBV6-5	TRBJ2-5	NA	TGTGCCAGCAGTTACTCGGGCGGAAAAGAGACCCAGTACTTC	CASSYSGGKETQYF
once	TRBV9	TRBJ2-7	TRBD2	TGTGCCAGCAGCCCCCGGGCTAGCGGGACTCACGGCGAGCAGTACTTC	CASSPRASGTHGEQYF